This TCR beta chain was captured in a study of blood T cell repertoires in COVID-19. V lost 4 bases and J 6 bases, leaving 13 bases between the germline ends. CDR3 size: 15 residues. The germline CDR1 and CDR2 sequences are MNHEY and SMNVEV (reference sequence). Per the original methods: Reference gene primers were amplified, and this amplification served to estimate nucleated cell counts. Sequencing used immunoSEQ multiplex PCR; TCRdb keeps in-frame clones, though not all of them. The V and J calls and clone size were taken over from that table, and D and trimming were inferred from the DNA. The table has 200,000 to 300,000 clones, about 90% seen once.

This chain links TRBV27 with TRBJ1-6; weak D call: TRBD1 (5 bases). The sequenced sample was peripheral blood. The receptor was isolated from a woman aged 30 to 39 who had recovered from COVID-19. This chain's CDR3 is CASSWGGNSNSPLHF. The CDR3 DNA reads as TGTGCCAGCAGTTGGGGGGGAAACTCTAATTCACCCCTCCACTTT.